This TCR beta chain comes out of a study of T cells in Graves' hyperthyroidism and ophthalmopathy. Study details: Peripheral blood specimens were obtained at initial diagnosis, prior to any treatment. Study outcomes and limitations: The majority of expanded thyroid clonotypes above 0.001 also appeared in blood.

The diagnostic basis comprised clinical symptoms, serum thyroxine and TRAb, thyroid ultrasound and orbital computed tomography. As regards this clonotype: Its target is unknown.

Amplified regions were TCR beta CDR3 sequences from RNA transcripts. TCR CDR3 regions were first amplified by RT-PCR with HTBI primers. TCRdb ran MiXCR on the multiplex PCR reads and lists one entry per CDR3 protein. The table shows about 570,000 distinct CDR3 sequences, with around 13% occurring only once. The receptor was isolated from a woman aged 35 to 49 with Graves' hyperthyroidism. Sequenced sample: blood.

In DNA form, the CDR3 reads TGTGCCAGCCTAGCGGGTTCCTACGAGCAGTACTTC. Its protein product is CASLAGSYEQYF. This chain connects TRBV6-2 or TRBV6-3 to TRBJ2-7; 8 nucleotides line up with TRBD2. Germline loops: CDR1 MNHEY, CDR2 SVGEGT. With 8 bases clipped from V and 1 base from J, the junction kept 1 base outside the gene matches. The CDR3 length is 12 residues.